The 14 T cell receptor beta chains reported below all come from one sample, sequenced in a study of PD-L1 blockade in urothelial cancer. Noted time point: pretreatment peripheral blood. Data came from immunoSEQ multiplex PCR; TCRdb stores just in-frame clones and leaves some out. This sample has about 51,000 clones, with around 83% found just once. Sequenced here: PBMCs, sampled around atezolizumab (anti-PD-L1) treatment. The receptors derive from a man between 60 and 70 years old with urothelial cancer.

V and J are TRBV28 and TRBJ2-3, with D maybe TRBD1 (5 bases). Looked up from germline, CDR1 is MDHEN and CDR2 is SYDVKM. The CDR3 is 12 amino acids. As DNA, the CDR3 is TGTGTCGCTTCAGGGTTCGGCGATACGCAGTATTTT. This translates into CVASGFGDTQYF. Based on the CDR3 plus reference TRBV28 and TRBJ2-3, the full variable domain is DVKVTQSSRYLVKRTGEKVFLECVQDMDHENMFWYRQDPGLGLRLIYFSYDVKMKEKGDIPEGYSVSREKKERFSLILESASTNQTSMYLCVASGFGDTQYFGPGTRLTVL.

The rearrangement uses TRBV4-1 and TRBJ2-1; 13 bases are shared with TRBD2. V was pared by 1 base and J by 3 bases, with 3 bases of the junction left unmatched. Germline values: CDR1 MGHRA, CDR2 YSYEKL. The CDR3 is 17 residues long. The CDR3 here is CASSQGGLAGFYNEQFF. The CDR3 DNA follows: TGCGCCAGCAGCCAAGGGGGACTAGCGGGGTTCTACAATGAGCAGTTCTTC.

This chain links TRBV19 with TRBJ1-2, with D perhaps matching TRBD1 (6 bases). Trimming took 10 bases from V and 5 from J, leaving 23 bases between them. The germline CDR1 and CDR2 sequences are LNHDA and SQIVND (reference sequence). The CDR3 length is 15 residues. This CDR3 is CATRIGPGDVYGYTF. CDR3 in DNA: TGTGCCACCAGAATCGGTCCAGGGGATGTATATGGCTACACCTTC.

The chain joins TRBV6-6 to TRBJ1-5; D call uncertain. There are 14 residues in the CDR3. Germline V gives CDR1 MNHNY, CDR2 SVGAGI (reference sequence). The V and J ends lost 5 bases and 2 bases respectively, with 10 bases between them. CDR3: CASSPGGRNQPQHF. The CDR3 region has the DNA TGTGCCAGCAGTCCCGGAGGGCGCAATCAGCCCCAGCATTTT.

The chain is built from TRBV2 and TRBJ1-1, with D unclear. The CDR3 covers 11 residues. With 8 bases removed from V and 1 base from J, the gap between germline ends came to 5 bases. Germline lookup yields CDR1 SNHLY and CDR2 FYNNEI. The CDR3 loop is CASGGNTEAFF. The CDR3 nucleotides read TGTGCCAGCGGCGGGAACACTGAAGCTTTCTTT.

The V and J genes are TRBV19 and TRBJ1-1; D gene unclear. The CDR3 consists of 15 residues. In germline, CDR1 is LNHDA, CDR2 SQIVND (reference sequence). Trimming pared 1 base from V and 7 bases from J, leaving 16 bases between. The CDR3 coding sequence is TGTGCCAGTAGTATAGTCTCAACGGAGGACTTTGAAGCTTTCTTT. Residues: CASSIVSTEDFEAFF. The full variable domain, its missing parts supplied by reference TRBV19 and TRBJ1-1, is DGGITQSPKYLFRKEGQNVTLSCEQNLNHDAMYWYRQDPGQGLRLIYYSQIVNDFQKGDIAEGYSVSREKKESFPLTVTSAQKNPTAFYLCASSIVSTEDFEAFFGQGTRLTVV.

The chain carries TRBV27 and TRBJ2-1; perhaps TRBD1 as D (6 bases). V was clipped by 3 bases and J by 15 bases, with 18 bases between them. CDR3 size: 13 residues. Germline V gives CDR1 MNHEY, CDR2 SMNVEV (reference sequence). CDR3 DNA: TGTGCCAGCAGTTTTAGGTCAGGGGCTTATCCGTTCTTC. As protein: CASSFRSGAYPFF.

This clone has more than one count but fewer than ten. V usage is TRBV4-2 and J usage is TRBJ1-6; possible D gene TRBD1, 5 bases. The V gene's germline CDR1 is LGHNA and CDR2 YNFKEQ. This CDR3 has 16 residues. Trimming took off 1 base at V and 6 bases at J, with 13 bases between the two ends. In DNA form, the CDR3 reads TGTGCCAGCAGCCAAGTCGCAGGGATCACTAATTCACCCCTCCACTTT. It encodes CASSQVAGITNSPLHF.

This clone appeared once. The chain has TRBV19 and TRBJ1-1, with 8 bases that match TRBD1. Germline CDR1 is LNHDA and CDR2 is SQIVND (reference sequence). This CDR3 has 14 residues. V lost 7 bases and J lost 0; bases outside the gene matches: 4. Here the CDR3 DNA reads TGTGCCAGTACCGGGACAGGTATGAACACTGAAGCTTTCTTT. Residues: CASTGTGMNTEAFF. Full variable domain (remainder filled in from reference TRBV19 and TRBJ1-1): DGGITQSPKYLFRKEGQNVTLSCEQNLNHDAMYWYRQDPGQGLRLIYYSQIVNDFQKGDIAEGYSVSREKKESFPLTVTSAQKNPTAFYLCASTGTGMNTEAFFGQGTRLTVV.

The genes are TRBV5-1 and TRBJ1-1, with D perhaps matching TRBD1 (5 bases). CDR3 size: 18 residues. Trimming cost V 0 bases and J 4 bases, with 22 bases left between them. Germline-derived CDR1 and CDR2 are SGHRS and YFSETQ. In nucleotides, the CDR3 is TGCGCCAGCAGCTTGGCCGGGTCTGTCTCAGGGTTGCCCACTGAAGCTTTCTTT. Protein: CASSLAGSVSGLPTEAFF.

The V gene is TRBV7-8, the J gene TRBJ1-2; 10 nucleotides line up with TRBD1. J was trimmed by 4 bases and V by 0 bases; bases with no gene match: 5. This CDR3 has 16 residues. The V gene's germline CDR1 is SGHVS and CDR2 FQNEAQ. CDR3 loop: CASSLAGTGASYGYTF. Here the CDR3 DNA reads TGTGCCAGCAGCTTAGCCGGGACAGGGGCCAGCTATGGCTACACCTTC.

The V gene is TRBV4-1, the J gene TRBJ2-3; 7 bases map to TRBD1. CDR1 MGHRA and CDR2 YSYEKL come from the germline V gene. Trimming took 0 bases from V and 7 from J; bases not matched to a gene: 7. The CDR3 runs 15 residues. For the CDR3, the DNA is TGCGCCAGCAGCCAAGATGACAGGGCCACGAATACGCAGTATTTT. Protein: CASSQDDRATNTQYF.

In DNA form, the CDR3 reads TGTGCCAGCAGTTACGTCGGGTCTAGTTATGGCTACACCTTC. Encoded protein: CASSYVGSSYGYTF. This chain joins TRBV6-6 and TRBJ1-2; unclear D gene. Germline CDR1 MNHNY, CDR2 SVGAGI (reference sequence). V was cut by 2 bases and J by 5 bases, with 12 bases left in between. The CDR3 runs to 14 residues.

This chain uses TRBV7-6 with TRBJ2-7, with 9 nucleotides matching TRBD1. Germline V gene data show CDR1 as SGHVS and CDR2 as FNYEAQ. The CDR3 is made up of 17 amino acids. The V segment lost 5 bases and the J segment 2 bases; nucleotides outside the gene matches: 13. The CDR3 is CASSLGFGGTGTYEQYF. In nucleotides, the CDR3 is TGTGCCAGCAGCCTAGGATTTGGAGGGACAGGGACCTACGAGCAGTACTTC.